The TCR beta chain under discussion was sequenced for a study of T cells after yellow fever vaccination. The study made its TCR cDNA through 5'RACE template switching. That step introduced a universal primer site along with UMIs. One entry per CDR3 protein results from TCRdb running MiXCR on the 5' RACE reads. The sample lists some 560,000 distinct CDR3 sequences; around 17% were seen once. V was cut by 5 bases and J by 1 base, with 9 bases left in between. The CDR3 covers 14 residues. In germline, CDR1 is SGHTA, CDR2 FQGTGA. Broader study findings: Some clonotypes, a small share, were shared between CD4 and CD8 compartments. It was the secondary response that reached its peak faster, day 5 versus 15, but it was weaker. Most clones from primary vaccination were detected again post-booster (roughly 96% CD4, 70% to 90% CD8).

This clonotype was counted a few times. Its antigen is currently unknown. The receptor's source is a man younger than 35 who received the YFV17D yellow fever vaccine. The sequencing here drew on PBMCs, taken around 5 days after the first yellow fever vaccination. This rearrangement joins TRBV7-3 to TRBJ2-1; D remains ambiguous. The CDR3 bases are TGTGCCAGCAGCCCGTCCCAGTCCTACAATGAGCAGTTCTTC. Amino acid sequence: CASSPSQSYNEQFF.